The next 21 T cell receptor beta chains were all read from a single sample in a study of CD8+ T cells in alopecia areata. Sequencing templates came from extracted RNA that was reverse transcribed into cDNA. The method was immunoSEQ multiplex PCR; TCRdb's version includes in-frame clones alone and lacks a portion of them. The profile shows 150,000 to 190,000 clones, under 60% of them singletons. The sequences come from CD8+ T cells sorted from blood, collected at week 0. The receptors here all came from a human donor with alopecia areata.

The rearrangement joins TRBV5-6 to TRBJ1-1; no reliable D call. V was pared by 2 bases and J by 6 bases, with 17 bases between. This CDR3 has 15 amino acids. The germline V gene has CDR1 SGHDT and CDR2 YYEEEE. CDR3 sequence reads: CASSFPSGSGAEAFF. DNA for the CDR3: TGTGCCAGCAGCTTCCCATCGGGGAGCGGGGCTGAAGCTTTCTTT.

V and J are TRBV12-5 and TRBJ1-5; unclear D gene. The CDR3 extends over 11 amino acids. Germline CDR1 reads LGHNT; CDR2 reads FRNRAP. V was shortened by 5 bases and J by 5 bases, with 4 bases between the two germline ends. DNA for the CDR3: TGTGCTAGTGGTGCGTATCAGCCCCAGCATTTT. Residues: CASGAYQPQHF.

The chain has TRBV9 and TRBJ2-3; D is perhaps TRBD2 (5 bases). The CDR3 is 15 residues long. Germline loops: CDR1 SGDLS, CDR2 YYNGEE. V was clipped by 0 bases and J by 0 bases, with 8 bases between them. The CDR3 region has the DNA TGTGCCAGCAGCGTAGTAGCGATGAGCACAGATACGCAGTATTTT. It is translated as CASSVVAMSTDTQYF.

This clone was detected a few times. The V call is TRBV4-1, the J call TRBJ1-1, with D maybe TRBD1 (5 bases). The V gene lost 4 bases and the J gene lost 0 bases, with 12 bases spanning the gap. Germline assignment: CDR1 MGHRA and CDR2 YSYEKL. The length of the CDR3 is 15 residues. The CDR3 nucleotides read TGCGCCAGCAGCCGAAGTACAGGTCTGAACACTGAAGCTTTCTTT. Encoded protein: CASSRSTGLNTEAFF.

This clone was found once. The rearrangement uses TRBV29-1 and TRBJ1-1; D is unclear. CDR1 is SQVTM, CDR2 ANQGSEA, per germline. The CDR3 runs 11 residues. Trimming removed 5 bases from V and 4 bases from J, with 8 bases in between. The CDR3 DNA reads TGCAGCGTTAGTGGGAGCACTGAAGCTTTCTTT. Translating gives CSVSGSTEAFF.

This clone was observed a handful of times. The chain uses TRBV11-2 and TRBJ2-3; the D call may be TRBD1 or TRBD2 (5 bases each). The length of the CDR3 is 15 residues. Germline loops: CDR1 SGHAT, CDR2 FQNNGV. Trimming took off 4 bases at V and 6 bases at J, with 17 bases between the two ends. Here the CDR3 DNA reads TGTGCCAGCAGCTACGGGACCGGTCCTGGGGATACGCAGTATTTT. Translated: CASSYGTGPGDTQYF. Variable domain in full (rest from reference TRBV11-2 and TRBJ2-3): EAGVAQSPRYKIIEKRQSVAFWCNPISGHATLYWYQQILGQGPKLLIQFQNNGVVDDSQLPKDRFSAERLKGVDSTLKIQPAKLEDSAVYLCASSYGTGPGDTQYFGPGTRLTVL.

This clone came up a few times. The chain carries TRBV30 and TRBJ2-7, with a weak D call TRBD2 (6 bases). Germline V CDR1 and CDR2: GTSNPN, SVGIG (reference sequence). The CDR3 is made up of 15 amino acids. With 1 base removed from V and 5 bases from J, the gap between germline ends came to 18 bases. The CDR3 nucleotides are TGTGCCTGGAGTGCCCCCGGGGGACGCAGGAACGAGCAGTACTTC. Its protein is CAWSAPGGRRNEQYF. Full variable domain (remainder filled in from reference TRBV30 and TRBJ2-7): SQTIHQWPATLVQPVGSPLSLECTVEGTSNPNLYWYRQAAGRGLQLLFYSVGIGQISSEVPQNLSASRPQDRQFILSSKKLLLSDSGFYLCAWSAPGGRRNEQYFGPGTRLTVT.

This sequence joins TRBV4-1 and TRBJ2-2; D possibly corresponds to TRBD2 (6 bases). The V and J ends lost 4 bases and 5 bases respectively, with 11 bases between them. CDR3 length equals 14 residues. Germline CDR1 MGHRA, CDR2 YSYEKL. In DNA, the CDR3 is TGCGCCAGCAGCCTCTTGGAGGGTACCGGGGAGCTGTTTTTT. The encoded protein is CASSLLEGTGELFF.

V usage is TRBV11-2 and J usage is TRBJ2-3, with 9 bases identical to TRBD2. V was clipped by 0 bases and J by 4 bases; unmatched bases: 5. This CDR3 region has 16 residues. The germline V gene has CDR1 SGHAT and CDR2 FQNNGV. In DNA, the CDR3 is TGTGCCAGCAGCTTAGATACTAGCGGGCCACCAGATACGCAGTATTTT. This gives the protein CASSLDTSGPPDTQYF.

This clone was recorded a few times. V and J are TRBV10-3 and TRBJ1-5; D unclear. CDR1 is ENHRY, CDR2 SYGVKD, per germline. The CDR3 totals 14 residues. Between the trimmed V and J ends, which lost 2 bases and 4 bases, there was a span of 9 bases. CDR3 coding DNA: TGTGCCATCAGTGAGGCAGGAAGTAATCAGCCCCAGCATTTT. It is translated as CAISEAGSNQPQHF.

The chain combines TRBV27 with TRBJ2-7, with D possibly matching TRBD2 (5 bases). V lost 3 bases to trimming and J lost 3 bases, with 18 bases between them. The CDR3 sequence is 16 residues long. The germline V gene has CDR1 MNHEY and CDR2 SMNVEV (reference sequence). CDR3 region: CASSFSRGEFNYEQYF. CDR3 nucleotides: TGTGCCAGCAGTTTTTCCCGGGGAGAATTTAACTACGAGCAGTACTTC.

This clone was recorded a few times. This chain joins TRBV29-1 and TRBJ2-1; 8 bases are a match to TRBD2. The CDR3 length is 14 residues. J gave up 8 bases and V 5 bases, and 11 bases lay outside the gene matches. Germline CDR1 and CDR2: SQVTM and ANQGSEA. The CDR3 is CSVRGAGDKDEQFF. The DNA of the CDR3 is TGCAGCGTTAGGGGAGCGGGGGACAAGGATGAGCAGTTCTTC.

This clone was seen a few times. V is TRBV5-8 and J is TRBJ1-1; D remains ambiguous. Trimming shortened V by 5 bases and J by 8 bases, and 13 bases separated the two germline ends. From germline, CDR1 is SGHTS and CDR2 YDEGEE. This CDR3 has 12 amino acids. CDR3 amino acids: CASSSGPVEAFF. CDR3 in DNA: TGTGCCAGCAGTTCCGGACCCGTGGAAGCTTTCTTT.

The gene calls are TRBV9 and TRBJ1-1, with 7 nucleotides matching TRBD1. V trimming: 3 bases; J trimming: 11 bases; junction bases outside the gene matches: 10. In germline, CDR1 is SGDLS, CDR2 YYNGEE. The CDR3 covers 13 residues. CDR3 in DNA: TGTGCCAGCAGCGAGCAGACAGGGCGAGGGGCTTTCTTT. Translated, it gives CASSEQTGRGAFF.

This clone turned up a few times. The DNA of the CDR3 is TGTGCCAGCAGCCCTAACAGGGGGACGTACGAGCAGTACTTC. Amino acid sequence: CASSPNRGTYEQYF. The rearrangement uses TRBV7-6 and TRBJ2-7, with 8 bases fitting TRBD1. The CDR3 covers 14 residues. Germline V gene sequence: CDR1 SGHVS, CDR2 FNYEAQ. V gave up 5 bases and J gave up 4 bases; unmatched junction bases: 7.

The V call is TRBV7-3, the J call TRBJ2-6; D is unresolved. CDR1 is SGHTA and CDR2 is FQGTGA in the germline V gene. The CDR3 extends over 16 amino acids. V was cut by 0 bases and J by 4 bases, with 10 bases left in between. Written as DNA, the CDR3 is TGTGCCAGCAGCTTAACAAGGGCGTCCGGGGCCAACGTCCTGACTTTC. Its protein is CASSLTRASGANVLTF.

V usage is TRBV27 and J usage is TRBJ1-6, with 10 bases that match TRBD1. This CDR3 contains 15 residues. The V segment lost 1 base and the J segment 15 bases; nucleotides outside the gene matches: 9. Per germline, CDR1 MNHEY and CDR2 SMNVEV (reference sequence). The CDR3 nucleotides read TGTGCCAGCAGTTTATTCCCCGGGACAGGGGATGACCTCCACTTT. Translating gives CASSLFPGTGDDLHF.

The chain recombines TRBV6-1 with TRBJ2-7, with D unresolved. Germline V lookup: CDR1 MNHNS, CDR2 SASEGT. The CDR3 runs 10 residues. V lost 3 bases, J lost 3 bases, and 0 bases lay in between. CDR3 in DNA: TGTGCCAGCAGTGACTACGAGCAGTACTTC. Translating gives CASSDYEQYF.

The rearrangement joins TRBV30 to TRBJ1-1; D is possibly TRBD1 (6 bases). This CDR3 is built from 12 residues. Germline loops: CDR1 GTSNPN, CDR2 SVGIG (reference sequence). The CDR3 DNA reads as TGTGCTTCGGGACAACTGAACACTGAAGCTTTCTTT. Amino acid sequence: CASGQLNTEAFF.

This clone occurred a few times. This sequence joins TRBV29-1 and TRBJ2-7, with D hard to call. Germline loops: CDR1 SQVTM, CDR2 ANQGSEA. This CDR3 is built from 14 residues. Trimming cost V 4 bases and J 7 bases, with 20 bases left between them. The CDR3 loop reads CSVVNPRPFWEQYF. The CDR3 nucleotides are TGCAGCGTTGTAAACCCTCGGCCCTTTTGGGAGCAGTACTTC.

This chain connects TRBV6-6 to TRBJ2-5, with 10 positions matching TRBD2. CDR3 length: 16 residues. Germline V gene lookup returns CDR1 MNHNY and CDR2 SVGAGI (reference sequence). V shed 4 bases, J shed 7 bases, and the junction held 12 bases outside the gene matches. CDR3 in DNA: TGTGCCAGCAGTTTGACTCGGACTAGCGGTGAGAGGACCCAGTACTTC. Its translation is CASSLTRTSGERTQYF.